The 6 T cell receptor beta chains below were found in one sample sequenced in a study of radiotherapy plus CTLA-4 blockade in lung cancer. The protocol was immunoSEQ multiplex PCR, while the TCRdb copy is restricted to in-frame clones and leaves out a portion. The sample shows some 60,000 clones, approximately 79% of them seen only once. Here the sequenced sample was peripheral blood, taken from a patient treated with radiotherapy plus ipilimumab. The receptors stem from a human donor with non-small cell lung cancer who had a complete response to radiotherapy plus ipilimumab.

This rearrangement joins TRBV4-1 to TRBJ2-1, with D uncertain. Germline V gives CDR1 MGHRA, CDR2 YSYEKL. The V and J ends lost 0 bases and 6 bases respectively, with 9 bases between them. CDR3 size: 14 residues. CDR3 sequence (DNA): TGCGCCAGCAGCCAAGATTGGGTAGCCAATGAGCAGTTCTTC. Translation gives CASSQDWVANEQFF.

CDR3 coding DNA: TGCGCCAGCAGCTTGGGGCGGGGCCAGCAAGAGACCCAGTACTTC. The encoded protein is CASSLGRGQQETQYF. The J gene is TRBJ2-5, the V gene TRBV5-1; D is possibly TRBD2 (6 bases). Deletions cut 0 bases from V and 2 bases from J, with 11 bases between. Germline lookup yields CDR1 SGHRS and CDR2 YFSETQ. CDR3 length: 15 residues.

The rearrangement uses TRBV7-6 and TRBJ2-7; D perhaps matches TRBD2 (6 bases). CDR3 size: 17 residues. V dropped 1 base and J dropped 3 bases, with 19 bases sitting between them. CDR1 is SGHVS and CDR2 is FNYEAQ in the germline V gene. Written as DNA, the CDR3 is TGTGCCAGCAGCTTAGTGCGGGAAAATCTCTACGGCTACGAGCAGTACGTC. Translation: CASSLVRENLYGYEQYV.

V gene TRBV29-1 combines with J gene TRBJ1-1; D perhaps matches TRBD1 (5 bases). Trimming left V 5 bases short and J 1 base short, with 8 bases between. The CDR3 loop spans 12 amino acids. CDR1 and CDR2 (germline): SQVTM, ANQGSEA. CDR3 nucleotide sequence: TGCAGCGTTCGGGGGAAGAACACTGAAGCTTTCTTT. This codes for CSVRGKNTEAFF.

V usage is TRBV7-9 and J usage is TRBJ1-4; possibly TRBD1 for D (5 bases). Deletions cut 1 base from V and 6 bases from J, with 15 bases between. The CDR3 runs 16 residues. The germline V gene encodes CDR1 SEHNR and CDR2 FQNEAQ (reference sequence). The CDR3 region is CASSLVFQGVHEKLFF. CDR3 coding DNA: TGTGCCAGCAGCTTAGTGTTCCAGGGCGTACATGAAAAACTGTTTTTT.

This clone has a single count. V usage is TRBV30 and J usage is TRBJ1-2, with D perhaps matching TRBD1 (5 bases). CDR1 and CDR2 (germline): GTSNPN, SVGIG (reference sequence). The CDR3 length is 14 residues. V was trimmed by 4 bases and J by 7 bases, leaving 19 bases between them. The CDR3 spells CAWTTRDRSSGYTF. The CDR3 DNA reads TGTGCCTGGACCACCAGGGATAGGTCTAGTGGCTACACCTTC.